This entry describes one T cell receptor (beta chain). No antigen is known for it. No base quality values were provided; no much bigger clone lies one nucleotide off. Libraries were constructed by 5' RACE. Sequencing was carried out with an Illumina HiSeq 2500. A second PCR of roughly 7 to 11 cycles was performed with a sample-barcoded 5' primer and a J-beta primer mix. Each TCR beta cDNA molecule received a unique molecular identifier from a template-switch 5' adaptor carrying 12 random nucleotides. Each sample yielded at least 2.5 million CDR3-containing paired-end reads. All of the RNA was converted into first-strand cDNA using the Mint cDNA synthesis kit, with a TRBC-specific oligonucleotide serving as the primer. Following uracil-DNA glycosylase treatment, a first 18-cycle PCR with universal primers M1SS and BC2_uni_R was performed on all cDNA. The original pipeline was this. Normalization of each sample was performed by random selection of 1 million high-quality reads, each carrying a distinct molecular identifier. Reads sharing molecular identifiers were discarded rather than binned into consensus sequences. MiTCR, run with a Q25 quality threshold and the strictest error-elimination algorithm, handled CDR3 identification, clonotype clustering and error correction. Lower-bound total TCR beta diversity was estimated with a nonparametric unseen species model using Euler transformation. TCRdb redid the processing of the public reads, applying fastp at Q25 and MiXCR, and retained in-frame beta chains. Rows with a matching CDR3 protein are joined into one entry that keeps the most common DNA and genes. The V and J calls were not made by the authors but by TCRdb's processing. This sample lists about 1 million distinct CDR3 sequences; under 55% were detected once. 18% of the sample lies in the top ten.

Donors were under 40 systemically healthy Caucasian individuals from Russia aged roughly 6 to 95 years. Around 10 milliliters of peripheral blood were collected from each donor into EDTA-treated Vacutainer tubes. Ficoll-Paque density-gradient centrifugation was used to isolate PBMCs, with at least 7 million obtained per sample. Trizol reagent was used to extract total RNA from PBMCs, with at least 6 micrograms per sample. Naive CD45RAhigh/CD27high T cell percentages were measured by flow cytometry on a PBMC aliquot from every donor. The data are from a study of blood T cells in healthy people across ages (dated by TCRdb to between 2014 and 2017). As for the study more broadly: In model experiments, template switching captured roughly one uniquely barcoded TCR beta cDNA molecule for every two T cells. The study measured age-related changes in TCR beta repertoire diversity using deep sequencing normalized with unique cDNA molecular identifiers. The donors were split into four age groups: young (average 16 years), middle-aged (39), aged (roughly 65) and long-lived (approximately 80). To avoid experimental bias, donors of different ages were spread randomly across the sequencing lanes. Two additional independent replicas of 1 million unique cDNA reads from the same blood draw were analyzed for two donors (one aged 18 to 29 and one aged 80 or older).

What the authors observed across the whole study: Compared with the aged group, more naive CD4+ T cells, fewer expanded clones and increased TCR diversity were shown by the long-lived group, suggesting age selection. The percentage of naive T cells measured by flow cytometry correlated strongly with observed TCR beta diversity. Since profiling was done on bulk unsorted PBMCs, naive and antigen-experienced compartments could not be conclusively compared. Observed TCR beta diversity per million T cells fell roughly linearly with age, and a significant reduction was already apparent by age around 40. Because the CMV infection status of the donors was unknown, age-related changes in expanded clonotypes may potentially have been confounded. Estimates of total diversity from one million sequenced T cells were regarded as lower bounds and underestimates.

The sequencing sample was made of blood. The receptor comes from a woman aged 55-69 years in good health.

The sequence in DNA is TGCAGTGCTAGACTAGCGGGAGTGGGTTGGGGGGCGGAGACCCAGTACTTC. Translated, this gives CSARLAGVGWGAETQYF. This chain is built from TRBV20-1 and TRBJ2-5, and 10 bases in between align with TRBD2. Trimming leaves V shorter by 2 bases and J shorter by 5 bases, with the junction holding 14 bases beyond the gene matches. The CDR3 numbers 17 residues from cysteine through phenylalanine. Only the CDR3 DNA stays, 51 bases, in frame from base 1. CDR1 and CDR2 were assigned from the germline V gene (reference sequence) as DFQATT and SNEGSKA.